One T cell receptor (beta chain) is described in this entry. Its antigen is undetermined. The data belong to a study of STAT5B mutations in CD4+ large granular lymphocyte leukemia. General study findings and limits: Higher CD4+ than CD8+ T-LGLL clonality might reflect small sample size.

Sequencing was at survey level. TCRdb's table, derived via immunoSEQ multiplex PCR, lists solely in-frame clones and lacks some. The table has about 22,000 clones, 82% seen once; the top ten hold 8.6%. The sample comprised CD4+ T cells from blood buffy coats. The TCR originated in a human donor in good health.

Here the CDR3 reads CASSFSGTSRASTDTQYF. For the CDR3, the DNA is TGTGCCAGTAGTTTCTCCGGGACTAGCCGTGCTAGCACAGATACGCAGTATTTT. This chain uses TRBV19 with TRBJ2-3, with 9 nucleotides matching TRBD2. Germline V gene data show CDR1 as LNHDA and CDR2 as SQIVND (reference sequence). The CDR3 loop spans 18 amino acids. Trimming removed 5 bases from V and 0 bases from J; junction bases left unmatched: 12.